Described below is a single T cell receptor beta chain sequence and its context. The CDR3 consists of 15 residues. Trimming removed 2 bases from V and 4 bases from J; junction bases left unmatched: 8. Germline CDR1 is SGHRS and CDR2 is YFSETQ. This record belongs to a study of blood T cells in healthy people across ages. The use of a sample-barcoded 5' primer and a J-beta primer mix characterized a second PCR of roughly 6 to 11 cycles. TCRdb recomputed calls from the 5' RACE reads with MiXCR, one row per CDR3 protein. The sample has over a million distinct CDR3 sequences; 59% are singletons. This chain uses TRBV5-1 with TRBJ1-2; 7 nucleotides match TRBD1. The sequenced material came from blood. This TCR came from a man between 18 and 29 years old in good health. CDR3 coding DNA: TGCGCCAGCAGCTTAATAGAGACAGGGCCCTATGGCTACACCTTC. Its translation is CASSLIETGPYGYTF.